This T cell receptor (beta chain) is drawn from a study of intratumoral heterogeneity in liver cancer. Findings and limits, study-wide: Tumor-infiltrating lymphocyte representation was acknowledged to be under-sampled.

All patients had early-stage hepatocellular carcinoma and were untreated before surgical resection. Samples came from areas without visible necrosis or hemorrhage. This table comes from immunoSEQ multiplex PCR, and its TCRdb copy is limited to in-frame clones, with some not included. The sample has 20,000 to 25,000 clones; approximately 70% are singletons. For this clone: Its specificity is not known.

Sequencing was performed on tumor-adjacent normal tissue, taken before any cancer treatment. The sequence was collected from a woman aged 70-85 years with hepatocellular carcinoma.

The CDR3 sequence is CASSYDGNTIYF. CDR3 nucleotides: TGTGCCAGCAGTTACGATGGAAACACCATATATTTT. The chain employs TRBV6-5 and TRBJ1-3; no clear D. The CDR3 totals 12 residues. V lost 2 bases and J lost 3, with 2 bases in between. Germline CDR1 and CDR2: MNHEY and SVGAGI.